This T cell receptor (beta chain) was recovered during a study of blood T cell repertoires in COVID-19. Whole-study context: Researchers got acute and convalescent COVID-19 samples from the United States, Italy and Spain.

Original methodology: From reference gene primer amplification, estimates of nucleated cell counts were derived. Method: immunoSEQ multiplex PCR; TCRdb's copy keeps in-frame clones and lacks some. That table is the source of V, J and clone size, and D and trimming were worked out from the DNA. This repertoire shows about 89,000 clones, over 90% found once; its top ten account for approximately 4.3%. The germline gives CDR1 SGHDN, CDR2 FVKESK. The CDR3 has 14 residues. The germline V and J ends were trimmed by 1 base and 8 bases, with 14 bases remaining between them. The sequenced sample was peripheral blood. This receptor was obtained from a human donor with active COVID-19. The donor label of this sample is uncertain. The chain couples TRBV14 to TRBJ1-2; D remains unclear. The CDR3 loop is CASSQAMRAEGYTF. CDR3 DNA: TGTGCCAGCAGCCAAGCGATGAGGGCAGAGGGCTACACCTTC.